This TCR beta chain is from a study of blood T cell repertoires in COVID-19. Study overall: Sites across the United States, Italy and Spain contributed samples from acute and convalescent COVID-19. PBMCs, B-cell-depleted T cells, or T cells provided the cDNA or gDNA that made up the material.

The germline V gene has CDR1 GTSNPN and CDR2 SVGIG (reference sequence). Trimming took 2 bases from V and 2 from J; bases not matched to a gene: 5. This CDR3 contains 15 residues. There are a few counts of this clone. In the source study's methods: Amplified reference gene primers provided the basis for estimating nucleated cell counts. The data were produced by immunoSEQ multiplex PCR, yet TCRdb's version contains in-frame clones alone and is incomplete. V, J and clone size derive from that table, while D and trimming were established from the DNA sequence. Here the sample spans more than 65,000 clones, over 65% being singletons.

This TCR was recovered from a woman in her sixties or seventies with acute or convalescent COVID-19. The V gene is TRBV30, the J gene TRBJ1-4; the match to TRBD1 covers 7 bases. The source material was peripheral blood. The CDR3 DNA sequence: TGTGCCTGGAGTCCCTCGACAGGGACTAATGAAAAACTGTTTTTT. This sequence encodes CAWSPSTGTNEKLFF.